This T cell receptor (beta chain) derives from a study of radiation and T cells in renal cell carcinoma. Clones were read by immunoSEQ multiplex PCR, and TCRdb kept only the in-frame ones, dropping some. The data hold some 120,000 clones, with 70% to 90% observed a single time. Germline CDR1 reads SNHLY; CDR2 reads FYNNEI. V lost 4 bases to trimming and J lost 5 bases; unmatched junction nucleotides: 3. The CDR3 extends over 13 amino acids. Described time point: blood 2 weeks post-SBRT. Treatment defined: 15 Gy SBRT to primary tumor, nephrectomy 4 weeks later. The sequence was collected from a woman in her 70s with renal cell carcinoma. Here the sequenced sample was blood, taken from a patient whose treatment included radiotherapy and nephrectomy. J is TRBJ2-7 and V is TRBV2, with 9 bases identical to TRBD2. CDR3 DNA: TGTGCCAGCAGTGTGGAGCGGGGGGACGAGCAGTACTTC. Translated, it gives CASSVERGDEQYF. Variable domain in full (rest from reference TRBV2 and TRBJ2-7): EPEVTQTPSHQVTQMGQEVILRCVPISNHLYFYWYRQILGQKVEFLVSFYNNEISEKSEIFDDQFSVERPDGSNFTLKIRSTKLEDSAMYFCASSVERGDEQYFGPGTRLTVT.